The 31 T cell receptor beta chains below were found in one sample sequenced in a study of CD8+ T cells in alopecia areata. The treatment was: oral pan-JAK inhibitor, 5-10 mg twice daily. Extracted RNA was reverse transcribed, and the resulting cDNA served as sequencing template. Profiling relied on immunoSEQ multiplex PCR, and the TCRdb table lists in-frame clones only, not all of them. The table has a few hundred thousand clones, 43% seen once. Material: CD4+ T cells sorted from blood, obtained at roughly week 38, from a patient treated with tofacitinib. These receptor sequences come from a human donor with alopecia areata.

The gene calls are TRBV30 and TRBJ1-1, with 9 bases lining up with TRBD1. There are 15 residues in the CDR3. Per the germline V gene, CDR1 is GTSNPN and CDR2 is SVGIG (reference sequence). The trim removed 3 bases at V and 2 bases at J, leaving 7 bases unmatched. For the CDR3, the DNA is TGTGCCTGGAGGCCACCGGACAGGGGCAACACTGAAGCTTTCTTT. This gives the protein CAWRPPDRGNTEAFF.

This clone occurred a few times. The chain is built from TRBV6-6 and TRBJ2-2, with 8 bases identical to TRBD1. The CDR3 spans 14 residues. From germline, CDR1 is MNHNY and CDR2 SVGAGI (reference sequence). The V gene end was trimmed by 6 bases and the J gene end by 6 bases; junction bases not matched to a gene: 6. The CDR3 sequence: CASRFRGLPGELFF. In nucleotides, the CDR3 is TGTGCCAGCAGATTCAGGGGGCTCCCCGGGGAGCTGTTTTTT.

In its sample, this clone was seen a few times. The chain links TRBV9 to TRBJ1-1; D is ambiguous. V gave up 0 bases and J gave up 4 bases, with 7 bases separating them. In germline, CDR1 is SGDLS, CDR2 YYNGEE. This CDR3 has 13 residues. The CDR3 is CASSVVVGTEAFF. The CDR3 coding sequence is TGTGCCAGCAGCGTAGTTGTGGGCACTGAAGCTTTCTTT.

This clone was picked up a small number of times. The chain is built from TRBV29-1 and TRBJ2-3, with 7 nucleotides matching TRBD2. The junction had 0 bases not matched to a gene; V was cut back by 2 bases and J by 1 base. Germline CDR1 and CDR2: SQVTM and ANQGSEA. The CDR3 extends over 13 amino acids. The CDR3 nucleotides are TGCAGCGTTGAACTAGCGGGCACAGATACGCAGTATTTT. It is translated as CSVELAGTDTQYF.

This clone has just a few counts. This chain joins TRBV14 and TRBJ2-5; 9 positions match TRBD2. V shed 5 bases and J 5 bases; nucleotides not matched to a gene: 6. CDR1 and CDR2 (germline): SGHDN, FVKESK. This CDR3 is built from 14 residues. The CDR3 DNA reads TGTGCCAGCAGCAAAGCGGGAGGACTGGAGACCCAGTACTTC. Translated: CASSKAGGLETQYF. The full variable domain, its missing parts supplied by reference TRBV14 and TRBJ2-5, is EAGVTQFPSHSVIEKGQTVTLRCDPISGHDNLYWYRRVMGKEIKFLLHFVKESKQDESGMPNNRFLAERTGGTYSTLKVQPAELEDSGVYFCASSKAGGLETQYFGPGTRLLVL.

In its sample, this clone ranks as medium-sized (0.01 to 0.1%). The gene calls are TRBV2 and TRBJ2-3; 13 nucleotides agree with TRBD2. The CDR3 sequence is 16 residues long. Germline loops: CDR1 SNHLY, CDR2 FYNNEI. The J segment lost 2 bases and the V segment lost 5 bases, leaving 4 bases of the junction unmatched. For the CDR3, the DNA is TGTGCCAGCAGTCGACTAGCGGGAGGCTCCACAGATACGCAGTATTTT. Residues: CASSRLAGGSTDTQYF.

This clone was detected a few times. Other DNA variants within this sample encode the same CDR3. The V call is TRBV27, the J call TRBJ2-7, with D maybe TRBD2 (8 bases). V was cut by 8 bases and J by 2 bases, with 16 bases left in between. CDR3 length: 14 amino acids. Germline V lookup: CDR1 MNHEY, CDR2 SMNVEV (reference sequence). DNA of the CDR3: TGTGCCAGCTCCCGACAGGGACTAGCCTACGAGCAGTACTTC. Protein: CASSRQGLAYEQYF.

The V call is TRBV5-6, the J call TRBJ2-5; 8 bases agree with TRBD1. Germline V gene lookup returns CDR1 SGHDT and CDR2 YYEEEE. Losses at the gene ends were 4 bases for V and 5 bases for J; bases not matched to a gene: 7. This CDR3 spans 14 amino acids. In DNA, the CDR3 is TGTGCCAGCAGCATGCAGGGGGCGCGGGAGACCCAGTACTTC. Translated, it gives CASSMQGARETQYF. Combining the CDR3 with reference TRBV5-6 and TRBJ2-5 gives the whole variable domain DAGVTQSPTHLIKTRGQQVTLRCSPKSGHDTVSWYQQALGQGPQFIFQYYEEEERQRGNFPDRFSGHQFPNYSSELNVNALLLGDSALYLCASSMQGARETQYFGPGTRLLVL.

This chain joins TRBV15 and TRBJ2-7; unclear D gene. The CDR3 is 12 residues long. V gave up 5 bases and J gave up 3 bases, with 8 bases separating them. Germline-derived CDR1 and CDR2 are LNHNV and YYDKDF (reference sequence). In DNA, the CDR3 is TGTGCCACCAGCCAGGCCCTCTACGAGCAGTACTTC. Its translation is CATSQALYEQYF.

This clone was observed a few times. This sample also contains other DNA sequences that code for the same CDR3. The chain links TRBV4-3 to TRBJ1-1; no definite D call. The CDR3 runs 15 residues. Germline lookup yields CDR1 LGHNA and CDR2 YSLEER. The V end lost 1 base, the J end lost 5 bases, and 14 bases lay between the germline ends. This CDR3 reads CASSQVLRAWTEAFF. The CDR3 DNA reads as TGCGCCAGCAGCCAAGTTCTCCGGGCTTGGACTGAAGCTTTCTTT.

As for this clone: At one end, the junction sequence differs from germline, possibly due to a read error. The chain employs TRBV4-3 and TRBJ2-5; D is unclear. This CDR3 has 15 amino acids. Per germline, CDR1 LGHNA and CDR2 YSLEER. This CDR3 is CASSQLLETQEAQYF. CDR3 in DNA: TGCGCCAGCAGCCAGCTCCTGGAGACCCAAGAGGCCCAGTACTTC.

There are a few counts of this clone. The chain joins TRBV6-5 to TRBJ2-5; 8 bases are a match to TRBD1. V was clipped by 2 bases and J by 5 bases; unmatched bases: 7. There are 15 residues in the CDR3. Germline-derived CDR1 and CDR2 are MNHEY and SVGAGI. In DNA, the CDR3 is TGTGCCAGCAGTTACGGTTCAGGGGGCGACGAGACCCAGTACTTC. Its protein is CASSYGSGGDETQYF.

The chain uses TRBV5-1 and TRBJ2-1, with D perhaps matching TRBD1 (6 bases). CDR1 and CDR2 (germline): SGHRS, YFSETQ. This CDR3 comprises 14 residues. The V end was cut by 7 bases, the J end by 8 bases, with 19 bases between. CDR3 sequence reads: CASARQAPTDEQFF. Here the CDR3 DNA reads TGCGCCAGCGCACGACAGGCCCCTACCGATGAGCAGTTCTTC.

The V and J genes are TRBV28 and TRBJ2-5; the D is unclear. This CDR3 spans 13 amino acids. The V end lost 4 bases, the J end lost 7 bases, and 13 bases lay between the germline ends. CDR1 is MDHEN, CDR2 SYDVKM, per germline. The CDR3 sequence is CASSSSTGWTQYF. The CDR3 bases are TGTGCCAGCAGTTCATCGACCGGCTGGACCCAGTACTTC.

The sample holds a few counts of this clone. The chain links TRBV19 to TRBJ2-6; 8 nucleotides align to TRBD2. The CDR3 is made up of 15 amino acids. Trimming took 7 bases from V and 0 from J; bases not matched to a gene: 2. Germline CDR1 is LNHDA and CDR2 is SQIVND (reference sequence). CDR3 in amino acids: CASISGGSGANVLTF. The CDR3 region has the DNA TGTGCCAGTATAAGCGGGGGCTCTGGGGCCAACGTCCTGACTTTC.

The V call is TRBV7-2, the J call TRBJ2-1; D is possibly TRBD2 (5 bases). This CDR3 spans 14 amino acids. Trimming removed 1 base at V and 10 bases at J, with 14 bases between. Germline CDR1 reads SGHTA; CDR2 reads FQGNSA. The CDR3 loop reads CASSLEFEDWEQFF. CDR3 in DNA: TGTGCCAGCAGCTTAGAATTTGAGGACTGGGAGCAGTTCTTC.

The chain links TRBV30 to TRBJ2-5; 9 nucleotides agree with TRBD2. Germline loops: CDR1 GTSNPN, CDR2 SVGIG (reference sequence). Trimming took 7 bases from V and 4 from J; bases not matched to a gene: 10. The CDR3 has 14 amino acids. The CDR3 loop is CAFGLALRGETQYF. The DNA for the CDR3 is TGTGCCTTTGGACTAGCGCTAAGGGGAGAGACCCAGTACTTC.

This clone has a handful of counts. The chain employs TRBV14 and TRBJ2-5, with 10 bases that match TRBD2. Germline V CDR1 and CDR2: SGHDN, FVKESK. The junction had 8 bases not matched to a gene; V was cut back by 4 bases and J by 3 bases. The CDR3 sequence is 16 residues long. CDR3 coding DNA: TGTGCCAGCAGCCCAGGAATTACTAGCGGGGAAGAGACCCAGTACTTC. Translation gives CASSPGITSGEETQYF.

With regard to this clone: The same CDR3 is also encoded by other DNA sequences in this sample. The CDR3 coding sequence is TGCAGCGTTGCGTCCGGGGATACGCAGTATTTT. Its protein product is CSVASGDTQYF. The chain is built from TRBV29-1 and TRBJ2-3; D is ambiguous. Germline V CDR1 and CDR2: SQVTM, ANQGSEA. The length of the CDR3 is 11 residues. Trimming pared 4 bases from V and 6 bases from J, leaving 8 bases between.

This clone was detected only a few times. The gene calls are TRBV7-2 and TRBJ2-1; 13 bases agree with TRBD2. From germline, CDR1 is SGHTA and CDR2 FQGNSA. This CDR3 is built from 16 residues. Trimming cost V 5 bases and J 7 bases; bases outside gene matches: 8. CDR3 coding DNA: TGTGCCAGCAGCACCAGGACTAGCGGGAGTAGTAATGAGCAGTTCTTC. Amino acid sequence: CASSTRTSGSSNEQFF.

The J gene is TRBJ2-4, the V gene TRBV29-1; no clear D. Germline V gene sequence: CDR1 SQVTM, CDR2 ANQGSEA. V dropped 0 bases and J dropped 0 bases, with 9 bases sitting between them. CDR3 length: 15 residues. CDR3 sequence (DNA): TGCAGCGTTGAAGATCGGCGTGAAGCCAAAAACATTCAGTACTTC. Translation: CSVEDRREAKNIQYF.

V is TRBV19 and J is TRBJ2-7; possible D gene TRBD1, 7 bases. Trimming removed 3 bases at V and 4 bases at J, with 16 bases between. Germline V CDR1 and CDR2: LNHDA, SQIVND (reference sequence). The CDR3 extends over 15 amino acids. The CDR3 sequence: CASSIRQGGIYEQYF. The CDR3 DNA reads TGTGCCAGTAGTATTCGACAGGGAGGAATATACGAGCAGTACTTC.

CDR3 coding DNA: TGTGCCTACTCTCGGATAACCAAACGCTACGAGCAGTACTTC. This sequence encodes CAYSRITKRYEQYF. V is TRBV2 and J is TRBJ2-7, with D unresolved. In germline, CDR1 is SNHLY, CDR2 FYNNEI. The CDR3 contains 14 residues. V was cut by 11 bases and J by 3 bases, with 20 bases left in between.

V gene TRBV15 combines with J gene TRBJ2-1, with 10 bases that match TRBD2. CDR1 is LNHNV and CDR2 is YYDKDF in the germline V gene (reference sequence). J lost 9 bases, V lost 1 base, and 9 bases had no gene match. The CDR3 is 16 residues long. As DNA, the CDR3 is TGTGCCACCAGCAGAGGGGAAACTAGCGGGGCCCCTGAGCAGTTCTTC. This translates into CATSRGETSGAPEQFF. The whole variable domain, filled in from reference TRBV15 and TRBJ2-1, reads DAMVIQNPRYQVTQFGKPVTLSCSQTLNHNVMYWYQQKSSQAPKLLFHYYDKDFNNEADTPDNFQSRRPNTSFCFLDIRSPGLGDTAMYLCATSRGETSGAPEQFFGPGTRLTVL.

The chain carries TRBV5-1 and TRBJ2-3, with D perhaps TRBD1 (6 bases). V lost 3 bases and J 0 bases, leaving 11 bases between the germline ends. CDR1 is SGHRS, CDR2 YFSETQ, per germline. The CDR3 is 15 residues long. CDR3: CASSSIQGSTDTQYF. CDR3 in DNA: TGCGCCAGCAGCTCGATACAGGGTAGCACAGATACGCAGTATTTT.

A remark on this clone: The junction departs from germline at one end; a sequencing error may be responsible. Other nucleotide sequences in the sample specify the same CDR3. This chain joins TRBV29-1 and TRBJ1-1; 7 bases agree with TRBD1. The CDR3 covers 13 residues. Per the germline V gene, CDR1 is SQVTM and CDR2 is ANQGSEA. The DNA of the CDR3 is TGCAGCGTTTCGACAGGGAGGGACACTGAAGCTTTCTTC. Translating gives CSVSTGRDTEAFF.

This sequence joins TRBV10-2 and TRBJ2-7; D may be TRBD1 (6 bases). The ends were cut back, 7 bases at V and 7 bases at J, with 14 bases in the middle. This CDR3 region has 12 residues. Germline CDR1 is WSHSY and CDR2 is SAAADI. The CDR3 loop is CASKGQVGEQYF. The CDR3 DNA is TGCGCCAGCAAGGGACAAGTGGGGGAGCAGTACTTC.

The chain uses TRBV29-1 and TRBJ2-1, with 9 bases matching TRBD2. The CDR3 length is 18 residues. Trimming took 4 bases from V and 1 from J; bases not matched to a gene: 14. Germline V gene data show CDR1 as SQVTM and CDR2 as ANQGSEA. The CDR3 region is CSVGGYPPAGGSYNEQFF. The CDR3 DNA reads TGCAGCGTTGGGGGTTATCCACCAGCGGGAGGATCCTACAATGAGCAGTTCTTC.

The genes are TRBV9 and TRBJ1-5; D unresolved. The V gene lost 0 bases and the J gene lost 0 bases, with 4 bases spanning the gap. This CDR3 is built from 14 residues. The germline CDR1 and CDR2 sequences are SGDLS and YYNGEE. The CDR3 DNA follows: TGTGCCAGCAGCGTAGGAAGTAGCAATCAGCCCCAGCATTTT. This sequence encodes CASSVGSSNQPQHF.

This rearrangement joins TRBV5-4 to TRBJ2-3, with D possibly being TRBD1 (6 bases). V was trimmed by 0 bases and J by 6 bases, leaving 20 bases between them. Germline V gene sequence: CDR1 SGHNT, CDR2 YYREEE (reference sequence). The CDR3 is made up of 17 amino acids. This CDR3 is CASSLGGLATGIDTQYF. As DNA, the CDR3 is TGTGCCAGCAGCTTGGGTGGTTTAGCAACAGGGATTGATACGCAGTATTTT.

The genes are TRBV29-1 and TRBJ1-1; 7 bases agree with TRBD1. Germline V gene lookup returns CDR1 SQVTM and CDR2 ANQGSEA. The CDR3 has 12 residues. After removal of 6 bases from V and 6 bases from J, the junction contained 7 bases not matched to a gene. The CDR3 is CSVLRGLAEAFF. The CDR3 coding sequence is TGCAGCGTCTTAAGGGGGCTGGCTGAAGCTTTCTTT.